The 29 T cell receptor beta chains in this list originate from one sample, sequenced in a study of T cells in Graves' hyperthyroidism and ophthalmopathy. Amplified TCR beta CDR3 regions derived from RNA transcripts. The TCR CDR3 first-round RT-PCR relied on the HTBI primer set. TCRdb passed the multiplex PCR reads through MiXCR, listing each CDR3 protein once. The repertoire holds around 690,000 distinct CDR3 sequences, 20% seen once, with 34% in the top ten. The sample consisted of blood. All receptors derive from a man aged 25 to 45 with Graves' ophthalmopathy.

This clonotype was seen a handful of times. This chain links TRBV14 with TRBJ1-4; 9 nucleotides line up with TRBD1. The CDR3 contains 14 residues. CDR1 is SGHDN, CDR2 FVKESK, per germline. J gave up 7 bases and V 4 bases, and 4 bases lay outside the gene matches. CDR3 nucleotides: TGTGCCAGCAGCCCGACAGGGGGTGGTGAAAAACTGTTTTTT. Its protein is CASSPTGGGEKLFF.

This clonotype was counted ten times or more. This chain connects TRBV3-1 to TRBJ1-1, with 7 bases that match TRBD1. From germline, CDR1 is LGHDT and CDR2 YNNKEL (reference sequence). The CDR3 consists of 15 residues. Trimming removed 5 bases from V and 3 bases from J; junction bases left unmatched: 9. CDR3 region: CASSSDRAVYTEAFF. The CDR3 DNA follows: TGTGCCAGCAGCTCAGACAGGGCAGTTTACACTGAAGCTTTCTTT.

The sample holds many counts of this clonotype. The chain uses TRBV3-1 and TRBJ2-7; D is ambiguous. The CDR3 sequence is 15 residues long. Per the germline V gene, CDR1 is LGHDT and CDR2 is YNNKEL (reference sequence). V was trimmed by 1 base and J by 6 bases, leaving 16 bases between them. The CDR3 sequence: CASSQAWSTGGEQYF. In nucleotides, the CDR3 is TGTGCCAGCAGCCAAGCATGGTCTACTGGTGGCGAGCAGTACTTC.

This clonotype was seen only a few times. CDR3 sequence reads: CASSEVSRGRGSPLHF. The CDR3 DNA reads as TGTGCCAGCAGTGAAGTATCGCGGGGGAGGGGTTCACCCCTCCACTTT. V is TRBV6-1 and J is TRBJ1-6, with D perhaps matching TRBD1 (5 bases). The CDR3 spans 16 residues. CDR1 MNHNS and CDR2 SASEGT come from the germline V gene. V lost 1 base and J lost 9, with 16 bases in between.

The rearrangement joins TRBV4-1 to TRBJ2-7; 10 bases fit TRBD1. Per germline, CDR1 MGHRA and CDR2 YSYEKL. The V and J ends lost 4 bases and 3 bases, in that order; junction bases with no gene match: 6. The CDR3 is 15 residues long. In DNA, the CDR3 is TGCGCCAGCAGCCTGCTCGGGACAGGGGACTACGAGCAGTACTTC. Translation: CASSLLGTGDYEQYF.

The CDR3: CASSLASGDGDTQYF. As DNA, the CDR3 is TGTGCCAGCAGCCTGGCTAGCGGGGATGGAGATACGCAGTATTTT. This chain uses TRBV7-2 with TRBJ2-3; 9 nucleotides align to TRBD2. Germline assignment: CDR1 SGHTA and CDR2 FQGNSA. The V segment lost 5 bases and the J segment 5 bases; nucleotides outside the gene matches: 8. The CDR3 is 15 amino acids. Filled out from reference TRBV7-2 and TRBJ2-3, the complete variable domain reads GAGVSQSPSNKVTEKGKDVELRCDPISGHTALYWYRQSLGQGLEFLIYFQGNSAPDKSGLPSDRFSAERTGGSVSTLTIQRTQQEDSAVYLCASSLASGDGDTQYFGPGTRLTVL.

The chain uses TRBV30 and TRBJ2-7; 9 bases line up with TRBD2. Unmatched junction bases numbered 25, after V lost 1 base and J lost 3 bases. Per the germline V gene, CDR1 is GTSNPN and CDR2 is SVGIG (reference sequence). The CDR3 has 21 residues. CDR3: CAWSERTTGTSPKRIDYEQYF. DNA for the CDR3: TGTGCCTGGAGTGAAAGGACAACCGGGACTAGCCCAAAGAGAATCGACTACGAGCAGTACTTC.

This clonotype was counted at least ten times. V is TRBV6-1 and J is TRBJ2-5, with TRBD2 matching 14 bases. Germline V lookup: CDR1 MNHNS, CDR2 SASEGT. Trimming cost V 7 bases and J 5 bases; bases outside gene matches: 9. The CDR3 has 16 residues. Here the CDR3 DNA reads TGTGCCAGCACCACCGGGACTAGCGGGAGTTGGGAGACCCAGTACTTC. Its protein product is CASTTGTSGSWETQYF.

V usage is TRBV20-1 and J usage is TRBJ1-1; D is unresolved. The CDR3 is made up of 12 amino acids. CDR1 DFQATT and CDR2 SNEGSKA come from the germline V gene (reference sequence). V lost 0 bases and J 5 bases, leaving 7 bases between the germline ends. CDR3 residues: CSARDVGTEAFF. CDR3 nucleotides: TGCAGTGCTAGAGATGTGGGAACTGAAGCTTTCTTT.

The rearrangement joins TRBV3-1 to TRBJ2-7; D is ambiguous. V gave up 3 bases and J gave up 6 bases, with 15 bases separating them. From germline, CDR1 is LGHDT and CDR2 YNNKEL (reference sequence). The CDR3 has 14 amino acids. The CDR3: CASSQAGSYSEQYF. CDR3 DNA sequence: TGTGCCAGCAGCCAGGCCGGGTCCTACAGCGAGCAGTACTTC.

The chain employs TRBV6-1 and TRBJ1-3; possible D gene TRBD1, 5 bases. This CDR3 region has 15 residues. Looked up from germline, CDR1 is MNHNS and CDR2 is SASEGT. Trimming shortened V by 1 base and J by 0 bases, and 7 bases separated the two germline ends. In DNA form, the CDR3 reads TGTGCCAGCAGTGAAGGGGGCAGCTCTGGAAACACCATATATTTT. Residues: CASSEGGSSGNTIYF.

The chain links TRBV20-1 to TRBJ1-4; D is undetermined. CDR1 is DFQATT, CDR2 SNEGSKA, per germline (reference sequence). The CDR3 loop spans 13 amino acids. Trimming took off 3 bases at V and 5 bases at J, with 10 bases between the two ends. The CDR3 loop is CSASSSRNEKLFF. DNA for the CDR3: TGCAGTGCTAGTAGCAGCCGAAATGAAAAACTGTTTTTT.

There are many counts of this clonotype. The chain recombines TRBV7-9 with TRBJ2-7, with D uncertain. CDR3 length: 12 residues. Germline V gives CDR1 SEHNR, CDR2 FQNEAQ (reference sequence). Trimming removed 2 bases from V and 5 bases from J, with 7 bases in between. The CDR3 loop reads CASSLTPHEQYF. The CDR3 DNA sequence: TGTGCCAGCAGCTTAACCCCCCACGAGCAGTACTTC.

This clonotype was counted many times. The V call is TRBV28, the J call TRBJ2-2; D unclear. CDR1 is MDHEN, CDR2 SYDVKM, per germline. V lost 3 bases, J lost 2 bases, and 16 bases lay in between. The CDR3 runs 17 residues. CDR3 amino acids: CASSFPSSGPNTGELFF. The CDR3 DNA reads TGTGCCAGCAGTTTCCCCTCCTCCGGACCCAACACCGGGGAGCTGTTTTTT.

V usage is TRBV14 and J usage is TRBJ2-1; 10 bases are shared with TRBD2. The germline CDR1 and CDR2 sequences are SGHDN and FVKESK. CDR3 length equals 16 residues. With 2 bases clipped from V and 7 bases from J, the junction kept 8 bases outside the gene matches. The CDR3 reads CASSQLAGGRGNEQFF. The CDR3 DNA reads TGTGCCAGCAGCCAATTAGCGGGAGGACGGGGGAATGAGCAGTTCTTC.

This clonotype was seen repeatedly, ten times or more. The CDR3 coding sequence is TGTGCCAGCAGCTTATCCCTCTCAGAGAACTATGGCTACACCTTC. Translating it yields CASSLSLSENYGYTF. V is TRBV11-2 and J is TRBJ1-2; no firm D call. Germline V gene data show CDR1 as SGHAT and CDR2 as FQNNGV. Trimming pared 2 bases from V and 2 bases from J, leaving 12 bases between. CDR3 length: 15 amino acids.

This clonotype was picked up a small number of times. The chain recombines TRBV6-1 with TRBJ1-3; possible D gene TRBD1, 6 bases. V was cut by 6 bases and J by 0 bases, with 9 bases left in between. The CDR3 sequence is 14 residues long. Germline V CDR1 and CDR2: MNHNS, SASEGT. The CDR3 here is CASSPGHSGNTIYF. The CDR3 DNA reads as TGTGCCAGCAGCCCGGGACACTCTGGAAACACCATATATTTT.

This clonotype was observed many times. The V call is TRBV2, the J call TRBJ2-7, with TRBD1 matching 7 bases. This CDR3 is 15 amino acids long. Germline V gene data show CDR1 as SNHLY and CDR2 as FYNNEI. J lost 4 bases, V lost 6 bases, and 12 bases had no gene match. As DNA, the CDR3 is TGTGCCAGCAGCCAATACGGGACAGAGACTTACGAGCAGTACTTC. Translated, it gives CASSQYGTETYEQYF.

The rearrangement joins TRBV3-1 to TRBJ2-4; no clear D. The CDR3 loop spans 13 amino acids. Germline V lookup: CDR1 LGHDT, CDR2 YNNKEL (reference sequence). V was pared by 0 bases and J by 7 bases, with 7 bases between. The chain's CDR3 is CASSQDQMNIQYF. DNA of the CDR3: TGTGCCAGCAGCCAAGATCAGATGAACATTCAGTACTTC.

The chain employs TRBV4-1 and TRBJ2-1, with D perhaps TRBD2 (5 bases). The CDR3 loop spans 16 amino acids. Germline CDR1 is MGHRA and CDR2 is YSYEKL. The V end lost 2 bases, the J end lost 5 bases, and 16 bases lay between the germline ends. The CDR3 DNA reads TGCGCCAGCAGCCAATCGGGCGGGCCTAGCCACAATGAGCAGTTCTTC. Translating gives CASSQSGGPSHNEQFF.

The sample holds a few counts of this clonotype. The rearrangement links TRBV18 to TRBJ2-1; unclear D gene. CDR1 is KGHSH and CDR2 is LQKENI in the germline V gene. The CDR3 covers 15 residues. The ends were cut back, 3 bases at V and 7 bases at J, with 16 bases in the middle. CDR3 nucleotides: TGTGCCAGCTCACCCCGTGACGGTCTCGGGAATGAGCAGTTCTTC. Translation: CASSPRDGLGNEQFF.

This clonotype was detected ten times or more. CDR3 nucleotide sequence: TGTGCCAGCAGCCTAGCTACAGGCCGTTCCTACGAGCAGTACTTC. Translation gives CASSLATGRSYEQYF. The chain joins TRBV11-2 to TRBJ2-7; D may match TRBD1 or TRBD2 (5 bases each). Germline-derived CDR1 and CDR2 are SGHAT and FQNNGV. The CDR3 consists of 15 residues. Trimming stripped 5 bases from V and 1 base from J, with 15 bases between.

The chain recombines TRBV5-1 with TRBJ2-5; 8 nucleotides align to TRBD1. The CDR3 totals 17 residues. Germline CDR1 is SGHRS and CDR2 is YFSETQ. The ends lost 4 bases at V and 5 bases at J; junction bases unmatched: 16. The CDR3 loop reads CASSIIPGQGTVETQYF. The CDR3 DNA sequence: TGCGCCAGCAGCATAATTCCCGGACAGGGTACCGTTGAGACCCAGTACTTC.

This rearrangement joins TRBV28 to TRBJ2-1; D possibly uses TRBD1 or TRBD2 (5 bases each). In germline, CDR1 is MDHEN, CDR2 SYDVKM. CDR3 size: 20 residues. Trimming pared 2 bases from V and 6 bases from J, leaving 29 bases between. The CDR3 DNA sequence: TGTGCCAGCAGTTTAGTGTACAGCCTAACGAGGGGAGCCAAGGGCAATGAGCAGTTCTTC. Translated, it gives CASSLVYSLTRGAKGNEQFF.

The CDR3 loop reads CASSSGTGVFYEQFF. CDR3 DNA sequence: TGTGCCAGCAGCTCCGGGACAGGGGTCTTCTACGAGCAGTTCTTC. The chain joins TRBV11-2 to TRBJ2-1; TRBD1 agrees at 10 bases. Trimming removed 4 bases from V and 10 bases from J; junction bases left unmatched: 10. The CDR3 spans 15 residues. Germline CDR1 and CDR2: SGHAT and FQNNGV.

The chain has TRBV6-1 and TRBJ2-5, with TRBD2 matching 7 bases. The V and J ends lost 4 bases and 2 bases, in that order; junction bases with no gene match: 7. The germline V gene has CDR1 MNHNS and CDR2 SASEGT. This CDR3 spans 15 amino acids. The CDR3 loop reads CASSGWTRSQETQYF. The CDR3 DNA reads TGTGCCAGCAGTGGCTGGACTAGGAGTCAAGAGACCCAGTACTTC.

The chain is built from TRBV10-3 and TRBJ2-2; no reliable D call. Trimming removed 8 bases from V and 7 bases from J, with 11 bases in between. This CDR3 comprises 12 residues. Looked up from germline, CDR1 is ENHRY and CDR2 is SYGVKD. CDR3 sequence (DNA): TGTGCCATCGCGGCCAATGGCGGGGAGCTGTTTTTT. Its translation: CAIAANGGELFF.

This sequence joins TRBV10-3 and TRBJ1-1; 7 nucleotides align to TRBD1. This CDR3 region has 13 residues. V gave up 6 bases and J gave up 7 bases; unmatched junction bases: 8. CDR1 ENHRY and CDR2 SYGVKD come from the germline V gene. The CDR3 reads CAIRLRQGNEAFF. In nucleotides, the CDR3 is TGTGCCATCAGACTTCGACAGGGAAATGAAGCTTTCTTT.

The chain links TRBV7-9 to TRBJ1-2; TRBD1 is a possible D gene (6 bases). Germline V CDR1 and CDR2: SEHNR, FQNEAQ (reference sequence). V was cut by 6 bases and J by 6 bases, with 14 bases left in between. There are 13 residues in the CDR3. CDR3 DNA sequence: TGTGCCAGCAGACCCCGGGACAAAGATGGCTACACCTTC. Translation gives CASRPRDKDGYTF.